Each of the 6 T cell receptor beta chains below was sequenced from the same sample in a study of T cells in Graves' hyperthyroidism and ophthalmopathy. TCR beta CDR3 region amplification was performed from RNA transcripts. Researchers ran a first-round RT-PCR on the TCR CDR3 using the HTBI primer set. TCRdb processed the multiplex PCR reads anew with MiXCR; each CDR3 protein has one entry. The repertoire holds roughly 740,000 distinct CDR3 sequences, about 15% seen once, with 8.4% in the top ten. Sequencing input: blood. The receptors come from a man between 18 and 29 years old with Graves' hyperthyroidism.

In this sample, this clonotype turned up many times. The J gene is TRBJ1-6, the V gene TRBV28, with D possibly matching TRBD1 (6 bases). This CDR3 region has 15 residues. Germline-derived CDR1 and CDR2 are MDHEN and SYDVKM. V lost 7 bases and J 9 bases, leaving 19 bases between the germline ends. CDR3 sequence reads: CASISHGRGSSPLHF. The DNA of the CDR3 is TGTGCCAGCATTTCTCACGGCAGGGGTTCTTCACCCCTCCACTTT.

This clonotype was recorded a few times. The V call is TRBV6-2 or TRBV6-3, the J call TRBJ1-1; D remains ambiguous. V was clipped by 0 bases and J by 4 bases, with 12 bases between them. The germline CDR1 and CDR2 sequences are MNHEY and SVGEGT. CDR3 length equals 15 residues. CDR3: CASSYSSIRSTEAFF. CDR3 nucleotides: TGTGCCAGCAGTTACTCGAGTATACGGAGCACTGAAGCTTTCTTT.

Many counts were recorded for this clonotype. The J gene is TRBJ2-5, the V gene TRBV11-3; 7 bases map to TRBD2. The CDR3 spans 12 residues. Trimming cost V 6 bases and J 4 bases; bases outside gene matches: 2. Germline CDR1 reads SGHNT; CDR2 reads YENEEA. Here the CDR3 reads CASRGGRETQYF. CDR3 bases: TGTGCCAGCAGGGGGGGGAGAGAGACCCAGTACTTC.

This rearrangement joins TRBV6-5 to TRBJ2-1; 10 nucleotides match TRBD2. This CDR3 comprises 18 residues. The V segment lost 0 bases and the J segment 6 bases; nucleotides outside the gene matches: 11. Per germline, CDR1 MNHEY and CDR2 SVGAGI. The CDR3 loop is CASSYSSPSGSGGNEQFF. For the CDR3, the DNA is TGTGCCAGCAGTTACTCGAGTCCTAGCGGGAGCGGGGGCAATGAGCAGTTCTTC.

This clonotype was counted between two and nine times. V usage is TRBV28 and J usage is TRBJ2-5; D might be TRBD1 (6 bases). This CDR3 contains 12 residues. V gave up 6 bases and J gave up 9 bases, with 14 bases separating them. Looked up from germline, CDR1 is MDHEN and CDR2 is SYDVKM. The CDR3 region has the DNA TGTGCCAGCAGCCGCAACAGGGAGCCCCAGTACTTC. This sequence encodes CASSRNREPQYF.

This clonotype was observed many times. The chain combines TRBV20-1 with TRBJ2-1; TRBD2 matches 10 bases. The germline V gene encodes CDR1 DFQATT and CDR2 SNEGSKA (reference sequence). Trimming removed 2 bases from V and 12 bases from J; junction bases left unmatched: 10. The CDR3 is 14 residues long. The CDR3 protein is CSARTPLAGVMQFF. The CDR3, as DNA: TGCAGTGCTAGAACTCCCCTAGCGGGAGTCATGCAGTTCTTC.